This entry describes one T cell receptor (beta chain). This sample is part of a study of blood T cell repertoires in COVID-19. Study information: PBMCs, B-cell-depleted T cells, or T cells provided the cDNA or gDNA that made up the material.

In the source study's methods: Estimates of nucleated cell counts were drawn from the amplification of reference gene primers. Libraries were prepared by immunoSEQ multiplex PCR; TCRdb keeps only in-frame clonotypes and omits some of them. V and J calls and clone size are those listed in that table; D and trimming were worked out from the DNA. The profile shows more than 100,000 clones, under 90% of them singletons. V was pared by 1 base and J by 4 bases, with 11 bases between. The CDR3 loop spans 15 amino acids. Germline lookup yields CDR1 ENHRY and CDR2 SYGVKD. This sequence originates from a woman aged 60-75 years with active or convalescent COVID-19. Material: peripheral blood. The rearrangement joins TRBV10-3 to TRBJ1-3; D remains unclear. Written as DNA, the CDR3 is TGTGCCATCAGTGAGTGGAATAGCGTGGGAAACACCATATATTTT. Encoded protein: CAISEWNSVGNTIYF.